Listed below are T cell receptor beta chains from one sample, sequenced in a study of vaccination effects on CD4 cells after COVID-19. TCRdb keeps only in-frame clones here, not all; method: immunoSEQ multiplex PCR. The sample records 25,000 to 35,000 clones, about 73% being singletons. The antigens of these receptors remain unknown. The sequencing used CD4+ T cells from PBMCs cultured with HCoV-OC43 spike peptides, collected after COVID-19 vaccination. These receptors came from a human donor who received a COVID-19 vaccine. The CDR3 runs from the conserved cysteine through the conserved F or W. D genes are given only for firm matches. The listing skips clone size in some rows; elsewhere it reads once, few, many or a size class.

v_gene: TRBV2; d_gene: TRBD1; abundance: .; j_gene: TRBJ1-2; CDR3aa: CASTYLGQGGYTF; CDR3nt: TGTGCCAGCACCTACCTTGGACAGGGTGGCTACACCTTC
v_gene: TRBV4-1; d_gene: TRBD1; abundance: .; j_gene: TRBJ2-1; CDR3aa: CASSQTDRVVLNEQFF; CDR3nt: TGCGCCAGCAGCCAGACCGACAGGGTCGTTTTGAATGAGCAGTTCTTC
v_gene: TRBV24-1; d_gene: .; abundance: .; j_gene: TRBJ2-2; CDR3aa: CATSEATHGYTGELFF; CDR3nt: TGTGCCACCAGTGAGGCCACTCACGGGTACACCGGGGAGCTGTTTTTT
v_gene: TRBV25-1; d_gene: TRBD1; abundance: .; j_gene: TRBJ1-1; CDR3aa: CASSEFFVRGRETEAFF; CDR3nt: TGTGCCAGCAGTGAATTTTTTGTAAGGGGGCGGGAAACTGAAGCTTTCTTT
v_gene: TRBV14; d_gene: .; abundance: .; j_gene: TRBJ1-6; CDR3aa: CASSQGVVAISPLHF; CDR3nt: TGTGCCAGCAGCCAAGGAGTAGTTGCGATTTCACCCCTCCACTTT
v_gene: TRBV5-1; d_gene: .; abundance: .; j_gene: TRBJ2-5; CDR3aa: CASNLGPRQSQETQYF; CDR3nt: TGCGCCAGCAACCTGGGACCCCGACAGTCTCAAGAGACCCAGTACTTC
v_gene: TRBV3-1/TRBV3-2; d_gene: .; abundance: .; j_gene: TRBJ2-3; CDR3aa: CASSPGGDTQYF; CDR3nt: TGTGCCAGCAGTCCCGGGGGAGATACGCAGTATTTT
v_gene: TRBV3-1/TRBV3-2; d_gene: .; abundance: .; j_gene: TRBJ2-2; CDR3aa: CASSQDLGRGPHTGELFF; CDR3nt: TGTGCCAGCAGCCAAGATCTCGGCCGCGGACCCCACACCGGGGAGCTGTTTTTT
v_gene: TRBV29-1; d_gene: TRBD2; abundance: .; j_gene: TRBJ2-1; CDR3aa: CSVEYLKAGAADEQFF; CDR3nt: TGCAGCGTTGAATATCTCAAAGCGGGAGCTGCCGATGAGCAGTTCTTC
v_gene: TRBV10-2; d_gene: .; abundance: once; j_gene: TRBJ1-6; CDR3aa: CASRPGTRNNSPLHF; CDR3nt: TGCGCCAGCAGACCTGGGACTAGAAATAATTCACCCCTCCACTTT
v_gene: TRBV30; d_gene: .; abundance: .; j_gene: TRBJ1-6; CDR3aa: CAWSTLGEANSPLHF; CDR3nt: TGTGCCTGGAGTACTTTGGGCGAGGCCAATTCACCCCTCCACTTT
v_gene: TRBV15; d_gene: .; abundance: .; j_gene: TRBJ2-1; CDR3aa: CATSLTGRGEQFF; CDR3nt: TGTGCCACCAGCCTTACCGGTAGAGGGGAGCAGTTCTTC
v_gene: TRBV7-8; d_gene: .; abundance: .; j_gene: TRBJ2-7; CDR3aa: CASSLSRTNEQYF; CDR3nt: TGTGCCAGCAGCTTAAGTAGGACGAACGAGCAGTACTTC
v_gene: TRBV6-4; d_gene: .; abundance: .; j_gene: TRBJ2-1; CDR3aa: CASSEEGGEYNEQFF; CDR3nt: TGTGCCAGCAGTGAAGAGGGGGGGGAATACAATGAGCAGTTCTTC
v_gene: TRBV11-3; d_gene: .; abundance: .; j_gene: TRBJ2-3; CDR3aa: CASSPRSSPDTQYF; CDR3nt: TGTGCCAGCAGCCCCCGTTCTTCTCCAGATACGCAGTATTTT
v_gene: TRBV4-2; d_gene: TRBD2; abundance: .; j_gene: TRBJ2-1; CDR3aa: CASSQDGTRDNEQFF; CDR3nt: TGTGCCAGCAGCCAAGATGGGACTAGGGACAATGAGCAGTTCTTC
v_gene: TRBV10-1; d_gene: .; abundance: .; j_gene: TRBJ1-4; CDR3aa: CASTARAGEKLFF; CDR3nt: TGCGCCAGCACAGCGAGAGCTGGAGAAAAACTGTTTTTT
v_gene: TRBV9; d_gene: TRBD1; abundance: .; j_gene: TRBJ1-2; CDR3aa: CASSVEGGAYRSYTF; CDR3nt: TGTGCCAGCAGCGTAGAAGGGGGCGCATATAGAAGCTACACCTTC
v_gene: TRBV5-5; d_gene: .; abundance: .; j_gene: TRBJ2-7; CDR3aa: CASTSERLESYEQYF; CDR3nt: TGTGCCAGCACCTCGGAGCGGCTAGAATCCTACGAGCAGTACTTC
v_gene: TRBV7-8; d_gene: .; abundance: few; j_gene: TRBJ1-5; CDR3aa: CASSPGASFNQPQHF; CDR3nt: TGTGCCAGCAGCCCAGGGGCCAGTTTTAATCAGCCCCAGCATTTT
v_gene: TRBV7-2; d_gene: .; abundance: .; j_gene: TRBJ2-5; CDR3aa: CASSVGGVTGRETQYF; CDR3nt: TGTGCCAGCAGCGTCGGAGGCGTTACGGGCCGAGAGACCCAGTACTTC
v_gene: TRBV2; d_gene: .; abundance: .; j_gene: TRBJ2-7; CDR3aa: CASTGIRAYEQYF; CDR3nt: TGTGCCAGCACCGGGATAAGGGCCTACGAGCAGTACTTC
v_gene: TRBV5-6; d_gene: TRBD1; abundance: .; j_gene: TRBJ1-4; CDR3aa: CASSLQGDRANEKLFF; CDR3nt: TGTGCCAGCAGCTTGCAGGGGGATCGGGCTAATGAAAAACTGTTTTTT
v_gene: TRBV29-1; d_gene: .; abundance: .; j_gene: TRBJ2-7; CDR3aa: CSVEEAGGIRQYF; CDR3nt: TGCAGCGTTGAGGAGGCAGGCGGTATTCGGCAGTACTTC
v_gene: TRBV9; d_gene: .; abundance: .; j_gene: TRBJ1-5; CDR3aa: CASSVGTGGQPQHF; CDR3nt: TGTGCCAGCAGCGTAGGAACCGGGGGTCAGCCCCAGCATTTT
v_gene: TRBV7-9; d_gene: .; abundance: few; j_gene: TRBJ2-1; CDR3aa: CASSFRMIGRSNEQFF; CDR3nt: TGTGCCAGCAGCTTCAGGATGATAGGTCGAAGCAATGAGCAGTTCTTC
v_gene: TRBV2; d_gene: .; abundance: .; j_gene: TRBJ1-4; CDR3aa: CASSAGTTNEKLFF; CDR3nt: TGTGCCAGCAGTGCCGGAACAACTAATGAAAAACTGTTTTTT
v_gene: TRBV2; d_gene: .; abundance: .; j_gene: TRBJ1-5; CDR3aa: CASSEVQTGNQPQHF; CDR3nt: TGTGCCAGCAGTGAAGTGCAGACAGGCAATCAGCCCCAGCATTTT
v_gene: TRBV13; d_gene: .; abundance: few; j_gene: TRBJ1-1; CDR3aa: CASSLGLLNTEAFF; CDR3nt: TGTGCCAGCAGCTTAGGACTGTTGAACACTGAAGCTTTCTTT
v_gene: TRBV6-5; d_gene: .; abundance: .; j_gene: TRBJ2-7; CDR3aa: CASRKGTEYEQYF; CDR3nt: TGTGCCAGCAGAAAAGGGACGGAATACGAGCAGTACTTC
v_gene: TRBV6-4; d_gene: .; abundance: .; j_gene: TRBJ1-5; CDR3aa: CASSQGAGQPQHF; CDR3nt: TGTGCCAGCAGTCAAGGGGCAGGCCAGCCCCAGCATTTT
v_gene: TRBV5-5; d_gene: .; abundance: few; j_gene: TRBJ1-2; CDR3aa: CASSFLGGYTF; CDR3nt: TGTGCCAGCAGCTTTCTTGGTGGCTACACCTTC
v_gene: TRBV5-4; d_gene: .; abundance: .; j_gene: TRBJ1-5; CDR3aa: CASSLDAGDQPQHF; CDR3nt: TGTGCCAGCAGCTTGGACGCGGGGGATCAGCCCCAGCATTTT
v_gene: TRBV3-1/TRBV3-2; d_gene: .; abundance: .; j_gene: TRBJ1-2; CDR3aa: CASSQQPNSNYGYTF; CDR3nt: TGTGCCAGCAGCCAACAGCCCAATTCTAACTATGGCTACACCTTC
v_gene: TRBV10-3; d_gene: .; abundance: .; j_gene: TRBJ2-7; CDR3aa: CAISGAGYEQYF; CDR3nt: TGTGCCATCAGCGGGGCGGGCTACGAGCAGTACTTC
v_gene: TRBV2; d_gene: TRBD1; abundance: .; j_gene: TRBJ1-2; CDR3aa: CASSGGQGVLGYGYTF; CDR3nt: TGTGCCAGCAGTGGGGGACAGGGGGTTTTGGGTTATGGCTACACCTTC
v_gene: TRBV5-1; d_gene: TRBD1; abundance: .; j_gene: TRBJ2-1; CDR3aa: CASSLEVKTGEVNEQFF; CDR3nt: TGCGCCAGCAGCTTGGAAGTAAAGACAGGGGAGGTCAATGAGCAGTTCTTC
v_gene: TRBV5-1; d_gene: .; abundance: .; j_gene: TRBJ2-1; CDR3aa: CASSIVYNEQFF; CDR3nt: TGCGCCAGCAGCATCGTTTACAATGAGCAGTTCTTC
v_gene: TRBV29-1; d_gene: .; abundance: .; j_gene: TRBJ2-5; CDR3aa: CSVGRTAQETQYF; CDR3nt: TGCAGCGTTGGGCGGACAGCCCAAGAGACCCAGTACTTC
v_gene: TRBV14; d_gene: .; abundance: .; j_gene: TRBJ1-5; CDR3aa: CASSQDGCGTSNQPQHF; CDR3nt: TGTGCCAGCAGCCAAGATGGGTGTGGGACCTCAAATCAGCCCCAGCATTTT
v_gene: TRBV2; d_gene: .; abundance: .; j_gene: TRBJ1-5; CDR3aa: CASSEANQPQHF; CDR3nt: TGTGCCAGCAGTGAAGCGAATCAGCCCCAGCATTTT
v_gene: TRBV7-9; d_gene: .; abundance: .; j_gene: TRBJ1-2; CDR3aa: CASSLMAGARPHGYTF; CDR3nt: TGTGCCAGCAGCTTAATGGCGGGGGCGAGACCTCATGGCTACACCTTC
v_gene: TRBV30; d_gene: .; abundance: .; j_gene: TRBJ2-2; CDR3aa: CAWSFLGMRTGELFF; CDR3nt: TGTGCCTGGAGTTTCTTAGGGATGAGGACCGGGGAGCTGTTTTTT
v_gene: TRBV7-9; d_gene: TRBD1; abundance: .; j_gene: TRBJ1-5; CDR3aa: CASSLGQGGQPQHF; CDR3nt: TGTGCCAGCAGCTTAGGACAGGGAGGGCAGCCCCAGCATTTT
v_gene: TRBV2; d_gene: TRBD1; abundance: .; j_gene: TRBJ1-2; CDR3aa: CASSPTGPSYGYTF; CDR3nt: TGTGCCAGCAGCCCGACAGGGCCGAGCTATGGCTACACCTTC
v_gene: TRBV5-4; d_gene: .; abundance: medium-sized; j_gene: TRBJ2-5; CDR3aa: CASSLQGAQETQYF; CDR3nt: TGTGCCAGCAGCTTACAGGGAGCTCAAGAGACCCAGTACTTC